This T cell receptor (beta chain) appears in the sequencing data of a study of identical twins' blood T cells. Original methodology: Per-library CDR3 reads ranged 2.2 to 3.6 million; clonotypes, ~85,000 to ~500,000. From the 5' RACE reads, TCRdb called clonotypes with MiXCR, one entry per CDR3 protein. The authors' filters were not applied to this entry. Among a few hundred thousand distinct CDR3 sequences, about 28% were seen once, and the ten largest hold roughly 6.1%. This clonotype was found many times. This TCR derives from a woman aged 18 to 55 in good health. Sequencing was carried out using PBMCs.

CDR3 region: CASSLDRLDTQYF. The CDR3 nucleotides read TGTGCCAGCAGCCTTGACAGGTTAGATACGCAGTATTTT. J is TRBJ2-3 and V is TRBV4-2; possible D gene TRBD1, 6 bases. V dropped 4 bases and J dropped 5 bases, with 10 bases sitting between them. This CDR3 comprises 13 residues. Germline-derived CDR1 and CDR2 are LGHNA and YNFKEQ.